The sample holds many counts of the clone carrying this TCR beta chain. The CDR3 is made up of 12 amino acids. Trimming left V 4 bases short and J 3 bases short, with 3 bases between. TCRdb reprocessed the 5' RACE reads with MiXCR, giving one entry per CDR3 protein. The repertoire holds 55,000 to 65,000 distinct CDR3 sequences, about 17% seen once, with about 4.7% in the top ten. The data are from a study of T cells of healthy individuals. The receptor comes from a human donor in good health. V gene TRBV12-3 or TRBV12-4 combines with J gene TRBJ2-2; D uncertain. The CDR3 here is CASSWYTGELFF. CDR3 nucleotide sequence: TGTGCCAGCAGTTGGTACACCGGGGAGCTGTTTTTT.